The sequence of this T cell receptor (gamma chain) was determined in a study of gamma delta lymphoproliferative disorders and STAT genes (dated by TCRdb to 2016 to 2018). In the study overall: Of the 9 Tgammadelta LGLL patients who were sequenced, 5 followed an indolent course, while 4 had symptomatic disease. Gamma-chain libraries were prepared from at least 50 ng of genomic DNA using the LymphoTrack Dx TCRG Assay. Because no corresponding Invivoscribe delta assay was available, delta-chain libraries were prepared according to the EuroClonality-NGS working group standard operating procedure. The study profiled TCR gamma and delta CDR3 repertoires by deep sequencing in Tgammadelta lymphoproliferative disease patients and healthy controls, within a larger immunophenotypic and STAT-mutation study. The TCR-sequenced pilot group comprised under 10 Tgammadelta large granular lymphocyte leukemia patients and a couple of hepatosplenic T-cell lymphoma patients. To confirm results, a couple of gamma-chain samples and all delta-chain samples were sequenced twice.

About this clone: The antigen it binds to is not known. No much larger clonotype is one base removed from it; base qualities were not supplied.

For TCR sequencing, genomic DNA was taken from peripheral blood mononuclear cells isolated from both patients and controls. A median age of approximately 60 years was recorded for the sequenced patients, of whom 4 or 5 were male and roughly six were female. Patients were recruited at a single hematology unit in Padova, Italy, and were reclassified according to 2017 WHO criteria for T-LGLL or HSTCL. All patient samples were collected while patients were off therapy or before therapy. The CDR3 contains 11 residues, cysteine and phenylalanine counted. Of all the DNA, just the CDR3 is kept, 33 bases in frame from base 1. From V the trimming removes 12 bases and from J it removes 11 bases, while the gene matches leave 12 bases of the junction unaccounted for. Per the germline V gene (reference sequence), GITISATS is the CDR1 and ISYDGTV is the CDR2. In both library methods, multiplex PCR was carried out with primers targeting conserved V and J regions of the TCR genes. After purification and pooling, the amplicons were sequenced on an Illumina MiSeq platform. Processing in the source paper ran as follows. V(D)J alignment, clonotype assembly and translation were done with MiXCR, while functionality assessment and CDR3 repertoire analyses were done with VDJtools. CDR3 was defined according to IMGT, and analyses were limited to productive sequences using functional genes, with ORF genes and pseudogenes excluded. Identical amino acid CDR3s of major clonotypes (frequency >=5%) were searched for across all patients and controls using a custom Python script. A one-sided non-parametric Wilcoxon test was used to compare clonotype frequencies between patients and controls. After TCRdb called clones again from the public reads with CATT, rows with identical DNA were merged. What appears here as the V and J calls and clone size reflects TCRdb's work, not the paper's. Across this sample there are over a thousand gamma-chain clones, with 8.5% to 10% seen only once. 88% of the sample belongs to the ten largest clones.

What the study reported, not specific to this receptor: Nearly all major patient gamma and delta clonotypes were public, shared with at least one healthy donor; only a couple of gamma clonotypes were private to disease. Major clones in indolent patients were dominated by Vgamma9-JgammaP and Vdelta2-Ddelta3-Jdelta1 rearrangements, but these rearrangements were absent in symptomatic patients, who instead used less common gene combinations. When whole repertoires were clustered, gamma repertoires from patients formed a group apart from those of healthy controls, but delta repertoires showed no separation between the groups. Leukemic cells were skewed toward terminal effectors, whereas control T cells likely spanned varied maturation stages, a difference potentially limiting comparisons between patients and controls. The authors pointed out that NGS specificity may be lower at low frequencies, so whether leukemic clones are public or private needs to be confirmed.

This receptor chain uses TRGV9 and TRGJP1. The sample consisted of blood. The sequence was collected from a human donor with gamma-delta T-cell large granular lymphocyte leukemia. The CDR3 has the sequence CAPPERWFKIF. The nucleotides read TGTGCCCCCCCCGAGCGCTGGTTCAAGATATTT.